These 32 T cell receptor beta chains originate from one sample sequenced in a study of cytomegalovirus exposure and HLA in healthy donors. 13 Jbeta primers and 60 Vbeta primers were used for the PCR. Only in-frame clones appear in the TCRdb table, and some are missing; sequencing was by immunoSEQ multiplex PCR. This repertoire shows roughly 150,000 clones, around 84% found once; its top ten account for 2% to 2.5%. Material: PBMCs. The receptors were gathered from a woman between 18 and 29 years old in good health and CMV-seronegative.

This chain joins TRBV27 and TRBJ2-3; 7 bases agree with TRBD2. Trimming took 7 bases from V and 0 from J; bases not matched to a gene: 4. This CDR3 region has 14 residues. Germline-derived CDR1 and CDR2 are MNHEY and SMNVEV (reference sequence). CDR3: CASTMGGSTDTQYF. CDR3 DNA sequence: TGTGCCAGCACCATGGGGGGGAGCACAGATACGCAGTATTTT.

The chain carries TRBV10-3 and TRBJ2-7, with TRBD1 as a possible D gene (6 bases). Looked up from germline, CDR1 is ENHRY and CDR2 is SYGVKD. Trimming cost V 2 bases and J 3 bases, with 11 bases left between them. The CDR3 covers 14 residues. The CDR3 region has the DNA TGTGCCATCAGTGAGATGACAGGTAACTACGAGCAGTACTTC. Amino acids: CAISEMTGNYEQYF.

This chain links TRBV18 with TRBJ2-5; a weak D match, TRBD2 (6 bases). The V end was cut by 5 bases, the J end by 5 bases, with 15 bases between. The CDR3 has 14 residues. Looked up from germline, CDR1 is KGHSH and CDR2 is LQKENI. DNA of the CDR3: TGTGCCAGCTCAAAGGTCAGACTAGGGGAGACCCAGTACTTC. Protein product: CASSKVRLGETQYF.

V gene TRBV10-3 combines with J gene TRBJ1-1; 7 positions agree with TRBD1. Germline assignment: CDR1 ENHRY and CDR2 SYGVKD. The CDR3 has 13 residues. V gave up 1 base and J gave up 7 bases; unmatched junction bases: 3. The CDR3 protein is CAISEYRGGEAFF. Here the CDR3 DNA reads TGTGCCATCAGTGAGTACAGGGGAGGTGAAGCTTTCTTT.

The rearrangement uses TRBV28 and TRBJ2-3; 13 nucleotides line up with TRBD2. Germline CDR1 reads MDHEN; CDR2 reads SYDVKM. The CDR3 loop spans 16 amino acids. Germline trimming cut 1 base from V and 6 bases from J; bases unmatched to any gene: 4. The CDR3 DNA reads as TGTGCCAGCAGTTTATTTGGACTAGCGGGAGCGGATACGCAGTATTTT. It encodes CASSLFGLAGADTQYF.

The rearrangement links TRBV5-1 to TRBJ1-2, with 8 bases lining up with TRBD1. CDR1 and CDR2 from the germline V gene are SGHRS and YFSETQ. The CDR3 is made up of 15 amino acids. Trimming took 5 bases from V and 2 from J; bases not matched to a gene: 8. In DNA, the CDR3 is TGCGCCAGCAGTCAGGGACAGGCTGTAAACTATGGCTACACCTTC. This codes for CASSQGQAVNYGYTF.

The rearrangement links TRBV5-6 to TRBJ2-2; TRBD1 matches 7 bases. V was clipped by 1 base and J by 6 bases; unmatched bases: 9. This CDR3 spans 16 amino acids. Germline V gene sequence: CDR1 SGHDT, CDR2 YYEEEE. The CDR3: CASSLPTGVSAGELFF. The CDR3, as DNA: TGTGCCAGCAGCTTGCCTACAGGGGTATCGGCCGGGGAGCTGTTTTTT.

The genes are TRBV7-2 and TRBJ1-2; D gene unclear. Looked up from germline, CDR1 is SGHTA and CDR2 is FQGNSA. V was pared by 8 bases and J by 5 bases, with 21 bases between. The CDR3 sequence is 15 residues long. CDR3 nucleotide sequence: TGTGCCAGCGCCTCAGGAACCGGTTCAGGATATGGCTACACCTTC. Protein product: CASASGTGSGYGYTF. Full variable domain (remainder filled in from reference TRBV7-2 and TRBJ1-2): GAGVSQSPSNKVTEKGKDVELRCDPISGHTALYWYRQSLGQGLEFLIYFQGNSAPDKSGLPSDRFSAERTGGSVSTLTIQRTQQEDSAVYLCASASGTGSGYGYTFGSGTRLTVV.

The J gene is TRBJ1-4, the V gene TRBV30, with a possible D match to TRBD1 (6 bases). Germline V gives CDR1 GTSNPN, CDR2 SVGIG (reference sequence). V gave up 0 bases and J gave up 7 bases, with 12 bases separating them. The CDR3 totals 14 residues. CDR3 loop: CAWSVNRVREKLFF. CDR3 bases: TGTGCCTGGAGTGTGAACAGGGTCCGTGAAAAACTGTTTTTT.

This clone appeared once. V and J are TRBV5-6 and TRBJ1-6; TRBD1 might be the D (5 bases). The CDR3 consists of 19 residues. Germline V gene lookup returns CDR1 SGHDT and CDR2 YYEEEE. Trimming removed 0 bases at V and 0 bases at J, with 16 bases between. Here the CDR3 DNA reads TGTGCCAGCAGCTTGGGGGGGGTTTCCACCAGCTCCTATAATTCACCCCTCCACTTT. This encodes CASSLGGVSTSSYNSPLHF. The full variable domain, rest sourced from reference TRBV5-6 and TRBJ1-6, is DAGVTQSPTHLIKTRGQQVTLRCSPKSGHDTVSWYQQALGQGPQFIFQYYEEEERQRGNFPDRFSGHQFPNYSSELNVNALLLGDSALYLCASSLGGVSTSSYNSPLHFGNGTRLTVT.

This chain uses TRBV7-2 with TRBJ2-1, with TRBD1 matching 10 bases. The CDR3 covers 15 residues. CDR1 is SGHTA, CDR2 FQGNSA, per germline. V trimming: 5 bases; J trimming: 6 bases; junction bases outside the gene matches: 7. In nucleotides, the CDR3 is TGTGCCAGCAGCCCCGACAGGGGGCAATTCAATGAGCAGTTCTTC. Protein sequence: CASSPDRGQFNEQFF.

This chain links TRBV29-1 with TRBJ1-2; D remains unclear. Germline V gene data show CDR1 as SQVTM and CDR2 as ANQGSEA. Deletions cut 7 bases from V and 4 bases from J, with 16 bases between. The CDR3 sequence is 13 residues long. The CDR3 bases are TGCAGCGCCCTCCGGGGATCTAGCTATGGCTACACCTTC. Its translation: CSALRGSSYGYTF.

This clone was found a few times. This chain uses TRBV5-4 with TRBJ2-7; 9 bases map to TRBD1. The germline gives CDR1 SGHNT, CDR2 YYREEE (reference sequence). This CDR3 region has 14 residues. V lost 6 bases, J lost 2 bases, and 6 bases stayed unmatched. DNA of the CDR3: TGTGCCAGCAACAAACAGGGGGCAACCTACGAGCAGTACTTC. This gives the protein CASNKQGATYEQYF.

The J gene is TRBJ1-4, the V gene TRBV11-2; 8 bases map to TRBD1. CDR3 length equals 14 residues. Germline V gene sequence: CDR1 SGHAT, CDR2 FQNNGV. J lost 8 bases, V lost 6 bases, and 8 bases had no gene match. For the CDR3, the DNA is TGTGCCAGCAGACGGACAGGGCAGGGAGAAAAACTGTTTTTT. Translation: CASRRTGQGEKLFF.

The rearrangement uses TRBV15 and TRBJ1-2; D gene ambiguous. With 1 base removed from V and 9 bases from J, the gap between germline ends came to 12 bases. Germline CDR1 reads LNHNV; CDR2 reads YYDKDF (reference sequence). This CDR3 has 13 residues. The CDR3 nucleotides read TGTGCCACCAGCAGAGTGACCGGGGATCGCTACACCTTC. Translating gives CATSRVTGDRYTF.

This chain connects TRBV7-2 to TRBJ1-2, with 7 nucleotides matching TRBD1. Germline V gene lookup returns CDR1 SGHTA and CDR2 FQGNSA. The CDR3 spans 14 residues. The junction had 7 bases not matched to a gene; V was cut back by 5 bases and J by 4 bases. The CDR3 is CASSRPEGAYGYTF. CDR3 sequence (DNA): TGTGCCAGCAGCCGCCCAGAGGGGGCCTATGGCTACACCTTC.

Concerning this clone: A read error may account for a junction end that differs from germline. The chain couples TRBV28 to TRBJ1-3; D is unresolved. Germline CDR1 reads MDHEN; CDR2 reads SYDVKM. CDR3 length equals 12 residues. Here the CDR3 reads CASSSVENTVYF. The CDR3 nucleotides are TGTGCCAGCAGTTCTGTGGAGAACACCGTATATTTT.

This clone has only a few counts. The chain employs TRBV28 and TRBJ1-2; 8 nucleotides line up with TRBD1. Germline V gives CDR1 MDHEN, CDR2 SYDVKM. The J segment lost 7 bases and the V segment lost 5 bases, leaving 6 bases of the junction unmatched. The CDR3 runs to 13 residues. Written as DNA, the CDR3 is TGTGCCAGCAGTCTAGCAGGGGGCACTGGCTACACCTTC. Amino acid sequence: CASSLAGGTGYTF.

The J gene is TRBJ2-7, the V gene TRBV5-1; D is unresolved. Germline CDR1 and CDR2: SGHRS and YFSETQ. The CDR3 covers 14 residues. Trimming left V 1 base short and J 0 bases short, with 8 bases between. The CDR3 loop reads CASSLRGVSYEQYF. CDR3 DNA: TGCGCCAGCAGCTTGCGAGGAGTCTCCTACGAGCAGTACTTC.

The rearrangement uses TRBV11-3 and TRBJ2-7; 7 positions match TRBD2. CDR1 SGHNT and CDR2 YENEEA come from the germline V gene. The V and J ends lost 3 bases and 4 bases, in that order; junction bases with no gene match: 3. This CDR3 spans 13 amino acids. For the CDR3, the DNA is TGTGCCAGCAGCTTGGGACTAACATACGAGCAGTACTTC. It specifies CASSLGLTYEQYF.

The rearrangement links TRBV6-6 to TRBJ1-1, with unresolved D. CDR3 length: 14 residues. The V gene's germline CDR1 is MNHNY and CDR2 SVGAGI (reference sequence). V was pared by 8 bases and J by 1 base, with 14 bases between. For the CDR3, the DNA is TGTGCCAGCCGAATAGCGGGCGAGAACACTGAAGCTTTCTTT. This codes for CASRIAGENTEAFF.

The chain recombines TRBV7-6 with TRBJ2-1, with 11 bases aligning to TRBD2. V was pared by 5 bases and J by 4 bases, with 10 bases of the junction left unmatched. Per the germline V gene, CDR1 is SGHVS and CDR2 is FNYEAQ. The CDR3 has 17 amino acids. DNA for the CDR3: TGTGCCAGCAGCCTAAAATCCGGGACTAGCGGTTACAATGAGCAGTTCTTC. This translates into CASSLKSGTSGYNEQFF.

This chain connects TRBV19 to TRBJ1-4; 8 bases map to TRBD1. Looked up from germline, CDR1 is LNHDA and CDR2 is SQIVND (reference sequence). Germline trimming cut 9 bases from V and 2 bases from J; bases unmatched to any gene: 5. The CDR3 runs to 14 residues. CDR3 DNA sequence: TGTGCCAGCAGGACAGGGTTGACTAATGAAAAACTGTTTTTT. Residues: CASRTGLTNEKLFF.

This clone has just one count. CDR3 sequence reads: CASSVNPGVQETQYF. CDR3 DNA: TGTGCCAGCAGCGTAAACCCGGGGGTGCAAGAGACCCAGTACTTC. The gene calls are TRBV9 and TRBJ2-5; possible D gene TRBD2, 6 bases. The germline V and J ends were trimmed by 1 base and 2 bases, with 12 bases remaining between them. From germline, CDR1 is SGDLS and CDR2 YYNGEE. The CDR3 covers 15 residues.

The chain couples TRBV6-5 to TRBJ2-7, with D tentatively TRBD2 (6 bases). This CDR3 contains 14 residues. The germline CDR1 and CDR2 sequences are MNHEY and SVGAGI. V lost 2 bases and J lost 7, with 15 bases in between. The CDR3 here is CASSYMAGGGEQYF. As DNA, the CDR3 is TGTGCCAGCAGTTACATGGCGGGCGGAGGGGAGCAGTACTTC.

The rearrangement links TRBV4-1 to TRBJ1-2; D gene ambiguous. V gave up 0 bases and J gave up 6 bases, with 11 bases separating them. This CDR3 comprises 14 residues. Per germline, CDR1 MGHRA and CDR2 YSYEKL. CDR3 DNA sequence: TGCGCCAGCAGCCAAGACCCCCTTGCGCATGGCTACACCTTC. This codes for CASSQDPLAHGYTF.

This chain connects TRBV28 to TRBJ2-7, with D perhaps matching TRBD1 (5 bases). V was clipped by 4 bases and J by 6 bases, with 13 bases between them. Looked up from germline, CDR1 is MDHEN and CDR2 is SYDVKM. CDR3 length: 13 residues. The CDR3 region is CASSSLKRGEQYF. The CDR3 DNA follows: TGTGCCAGCAGTTCCCTAAAAAGGGGCGAGCAGTACTTC. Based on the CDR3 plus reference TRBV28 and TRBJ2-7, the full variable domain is DVKVTQSSRYLVKRTGEKVFLECVQDMDHENMFWYRQDPGLGLRLIYFSYDVKMKEKGDIPEGYSVSREKKERFSLILESASTNQTSMYLCASSSLKRGEQYFGPGTRLTVT.

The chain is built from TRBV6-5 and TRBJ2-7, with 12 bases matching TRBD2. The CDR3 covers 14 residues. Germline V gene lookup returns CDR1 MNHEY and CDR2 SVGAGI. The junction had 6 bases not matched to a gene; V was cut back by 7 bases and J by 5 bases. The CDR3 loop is CASTALAGGHEQYF. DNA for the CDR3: TGTGCCAGCACCGCACTAGCGGGAGGACACGAGCAGTACTTC.

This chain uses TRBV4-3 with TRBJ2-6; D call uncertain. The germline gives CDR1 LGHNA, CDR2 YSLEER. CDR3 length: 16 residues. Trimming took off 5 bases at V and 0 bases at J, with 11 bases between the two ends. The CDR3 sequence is CASSNAPGSGANVLTF. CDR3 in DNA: TGCGCCAGCAGCAATGCACCCGGCTCTGGGGCCAACGTCCTGACTTTC.

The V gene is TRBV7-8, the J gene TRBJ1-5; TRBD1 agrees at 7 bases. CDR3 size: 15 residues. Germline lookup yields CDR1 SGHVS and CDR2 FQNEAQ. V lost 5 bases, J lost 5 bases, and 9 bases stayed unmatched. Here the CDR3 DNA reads TGTGCCAGCAGCGGCCAAACAGGGGAGGATCAGCCCCAGCATTTT. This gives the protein CASSGQTGEDQPQHF.

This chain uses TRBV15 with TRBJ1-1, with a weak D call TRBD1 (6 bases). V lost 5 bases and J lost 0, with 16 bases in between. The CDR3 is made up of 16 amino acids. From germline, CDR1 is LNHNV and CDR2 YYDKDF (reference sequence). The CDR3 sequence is CATSPITQGLNTEAFF. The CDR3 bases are TGTGCCACCAGCCCCATCACACAGGGACTGAACACTGAAGCTTTCTTT.

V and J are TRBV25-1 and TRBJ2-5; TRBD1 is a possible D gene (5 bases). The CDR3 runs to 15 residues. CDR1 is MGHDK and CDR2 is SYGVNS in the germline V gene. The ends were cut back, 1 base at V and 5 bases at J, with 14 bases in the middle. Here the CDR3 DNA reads TGTGCCAGCAGTGAATTAGGCAGGGCCGGGGAGACCCAGTACTTC. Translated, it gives CASSELGRAGETQYF. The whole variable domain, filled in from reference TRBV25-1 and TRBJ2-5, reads EADIYQTPRYLVIGTGKKITLECSQTMGHDKMYWYQQDPGMELHLIHYSYGVNSTEKGDLSSESTVSRIRTEHFPLTLESARPSHTSQYLCASSELGRAGETQYFGPGTRLLVL.